Sequencing of this T cell receptor beta chain was carried out in a study of Tregs in tolerant kidney transplant recipients. The V and J ends lost 5 bases and 5 bases respectively, with 9 bases between them. Germline CDR1 is SGHVS and CDR2 is FQNEAQ. This CDR3 has 12 residues. The nonmyeloablative bone marrow transplants came from related graft donors, with transient mixed chimerism. Unstimulated regulatory T cells (CD4+CD25+CD127-), CD4+CD25- non-regulatory cells, CD4 and CD8 cells were FACS-sorted from thawed PBMCs. To note about this clone: The DNA ends 3 residues before the CDR3 does, and the rest of the CDR3 is filled in from the germline J gene.

Clones were read by immunoSEQ multiplex PCR, and TCRdb kept only the in-frame ones, dropping some. Here the sample table reports about 23,000 clones. The receptor comes from a human patient who received a combined kidney and bone marrow transplant. Some T cells may have originated in the graft donor. Sequenced material: CD4+ T cells from blood (PBMCs), taken 6 months after the transplant. The rearrangement links TRBV7-8 to TRBJ1-2, with a tentative D call TRBD1 (6 bases). The CDR3 region is CASSLTGYGYTF. The CDR3 DNA, read in part, is TGTGCCAGCAGCCTGACAGGATATGGC.